This T cell receptor beta chain was documented in a study of human T cells and chemical hapten exposure. In TCRdb, the RACE reads were re-called with MiXCR into one record per CDR3 protein. Found here are roughly 380,000 distinct CDR3 sequences, under 6.5% of them singletons; the top ten hold 5% to 6%. The sample holds many counts of this clonotype. Time point noted: patch test 2, 6 weeks after DPC sensitization. Described treatment: therapeutic diphenylcyclopropenone sensitization with weekly scalp DPC. This CDR3 comprises 15 residues. Germline V gives CDR1 MNHEY, CDR2 SVGEGT. The junction had 9 bases not matched to a gene; V was cut back by 6 bases and J by 7 bases.

The V call is TRBV6-2 or TRBV6-3, the J call TRBJ1-6; 7 nucleotides align to TRBD1. The sequencing used whole blood, collected in connection with sensitization to the hapten diphenylcyclopropenone (DPC). The sequence came from a woman aged 18-29 years with alopecia areata. Some clones in this sample may be carry-over from other donors' samples. The CDR3 nucleotides are TGTGCCAGCAGCTCCGCCGGGACAGAAAATTCACCCCTCCACTTT. Protein sequence: CASSSAGTENSPLHF.